This T cell receptor beta chain was observed in a study of early T cells in non-severe SARS-CoV-2 infection. Whole-study context: Bulk RNA from unsorted whole blood was sequenced; chains were unpaired. General study findings and limits: Lookups in VDJdb leaned toward anti-spike CD8 responses and missed private and CD4 specificities.

Note on this clonotype: What it binds is unknown.

Attached unique molecular identifiers marked individual cDNA molecules. Using its own MiXCR run on the 5' RACE reads, TCRdb lists one record per CDR3 protein. The top ten clones hold 6.4% of a sample with 55,000 to 70,000 distinct CDR3 sequences, about 11% of them seen once. CDR3 length: 14 residues. V dropped 3 bases and J dropped 4 bases, with 9 bases sitting between them. Germline CDR1 KGHDR, CDR2 SFDVKD. The specimen was whole blood. This chain joins TRBV24-1 and TRBJ2-1; no reliable D call. The source is an adult who was a healthcare worker with PCR-confirmed SARS-CoV-2 infection or an uninfected control (not recorded which). CDR3 amino acids: CATSDGAGYNEQFF. Written as DNA, the CDR3 is TGTGCCACCAGTGATGGAGCAGGTTACAATGAGCAGTTCTTC.